These 29 T cell receptor beta chains share one sample of origin, sequenced in a study of blood T cells in healthy people across ages. Primers used in a second PCR of about 6 to 11 cycles were a sample-barcoded 5' primer and a J-beta primer mix. MiXCR was run by TCRdb on the 5' RACE reads, yielding one entry per CDR3 protein. The data contain approximately 780,000 distinct CDR3 sequences, approximately 24% of them singletons. This sample also belongs to another study, concerning T cells of mothers and their children.

Sequencing used blood. The receptors stem from a boy aged 5-17 years in good health.

The genes are TRBV4-1 and TRBJ2-1; D is ambiguous. V was trimmed by 1 base and J by 4 bases, leaving 5 bases between them. Germline assignment: CDR1 MGHRA and CDR2 YSYEKL. The CDR3 consists of 13 residues. This CDR3 reads CASSQVTYNEQFF. Here the CDR3 DNA reads TGCGCCAGCAGCCAAGTGACTTACAATGAGCAGTTCTTC.

This chain joins TRBV20-1 and TRBJ2-3, with 8 nucleotides matching TRBD2. Germline V gives CDR1 DFQATT, CDR2 SNEGSKA (reference sequence). The V and J ends lost 6 bases and 0 bases, in that order; junction bases with no gene match: 11. The CDR3 spans 16 residues. CDR3 loop: CSANLAGRGSTDTQYF. DNA for the CDR3: TGCAGTGCCAATTTAGCGGGGAGGGGAAGCACAGATACGCAGTATTTT.

The chain recombines TRBV12-3 or TRBV12-4 with TRBJ1-1; maybe TRBD1 (5 bases). V shed 6 bases and J shed 11 bases, with 19 bases lying between them. This CDR3 is 13 amino acids long. CDR3 DNA sequence: TGTGCCAGCAGCCCCAGAATAGTTCGGGGGGCTTTCTTT. Translating gives CASSPRIVRGAFF.

This clonotype was observed a single time. The chain couples TRBV4-2 to TRBJ2-1; 12 bases line up with TRBD2. The germline V gene encodes CDR1 LGHNA and CDR2 YNFKEQ. The J segment lost 8 bases and the V segment lost 1 base, leaving 6 bases of the junction unmatched. The CDR3 contains 16 residues. The CDR3 DNA is TGTGCCAGCAGCCAAGGGCCTAGCGGGGGGGTGGATGAGCAGTTCTTC. Protein product: CASSQGPSGGVDEQFF.

This clonotype occurred a few times. V is TRBV7-9 and J is TRBJ1-4, with 7 positions matching TRBD1. V dropped 3 bases and J dropped 8; count of bases not matched to a gene: 12. The CDR3 is 16 amino acids. Germline V gene lookup returns CDR1 SEHNR and CDR2 FQNEAQ (reference sequence). The CDR3: CASSFRRQGKKEKLFF. Written as DNA, the CDR3 is TGTGCCAGCAGCTTCCGGAGACAGGGAAAAAAGGAAAAACTGTTTTTT.

This clonotype was seen a handful of times. This chain joins TRBV6-6 and TRBJ2-1, with D maybe TRBD1 (6 bases). The V gene's germline CDR1 is MNHNY and CDR2 SVGAGI (reference sequence). V dropped 5 bases and J dropped 2 bases, with 13 bases sitting between them. The CDR3 runs 15 residues. The CDR3 spells CASSASGTTYNEQFF. CDR3 bases: TGTGCCAGCAGTGCCTCCGGGACAACCTACAATGAGCAGTTCTTC.

This clonotype was counted between two and nine times. The rearrangement uses TRBV10-3 and TRBJ1-2; 8 bases map to TRBD1. The germline gives CDR1 ENHRY, CDR2 SYGVKD. After removal of 2 bases from V and 4 bases from J, the junction contained 6 bases not matched to a gene. This CDR3 contains 15 residues. As DNA, the CDR3 is TGTGCCATCAGTGAGCCGGACAGGGTAATCTATGGCTACACCTTC. Translating it yields CAISEPDRVIYGYTF.

This chain connects TRBV30 to TRBJ2-7; D remains unclear. The CDR3 is 13 amino acids. Germline CDR1 reads GTSNPN; CDR2 reads SVGIG (reference sequence). V lost 3 bases to trimming and J lost 6 bases, with 15 bases between them. CDR3 in amino acids: CAWSPGVMREQYF. CDR3 bases: TGTGCCTGGAGCCCCGGAGTCATGCGCGAGCAGTACTTC.

This clonotype has at least ten counts. The V gene is TRBV4-2, the J gene TRBJ2-2, with TRBD2 matching over 7 bases. This CDR3 contains 15 residues. CDR1 and CDR2 (germline): LGHNA, YNFKEQ. V lost 3 bases and J lost 5; bases outside the gene matches: 6. In DNA form, the CDR3 reads TGTGCCAGCAGCCAGGCTGGGGGGGGGACCGGGGAGCTGTTTTTT. Residues: CASSQAGGGTGELFF.

This clonotype has just a few counts. The rearrangement links TRBV13 to TRBJ2-1; D possibly corresponds to TRBD2 (5 bases). V was trimmed by 6 bases and J by 4 bases, leaving 10 bases between them. Germline values: CDR1 PRHDT, CDR2 FYEKMQ (reference sequence). CDR3 length equals 13 residues. The CDR3 protein is CASSGAVYNEQFF. The CDR3, as DNA: TGTGCCAGCAGTGGAGCGGTTTACAATGAGCAGTTCTTC.

In regard to this clonotype: The germline gene is not matched at one end of the junction; a read error may be the cause. The chain combines TRBV24-1 with TRBJ2-5, with D perhaps TRBD1 (6 bases). Germline V CDR1 and CDR2: KGHDR, SFDVKD. The CDR3 is 11 residues long. CDR3 loop: CATRRTEAQYF. The DNA for the CDR3 is TGTGCCACCAGGCGGACAGAGGCCCAGTACTTC.

This clonotype was counted between two and nine times. DNA of the CDR3: TGTGCCAGCAGCGGGACAGGGACCTACGAGCAGTACTTC. It specifies CASSGTGTYEQYF. This chain connects TRBV28 to TRBJ2-7; 9 bases are shared with TRBD1. This CDR3 comprises 13 residues. Germline loops: CDR1 MDHEN, CDR2 SYDVKM. The V and J ends lost 6 bases and 2 bases, in that order; junction bases with no gene match: 2.

The CDR3 region is CASSGGQGNNEQFF. In DNA form, the CDR3 reads TGTGCCAGCAGCGGGGGACAGGGGAACAATGAGCAGTTCTTC. The chain employs TRBV5-5 and TRBJ2-5, with 10 bases aligning to TRBD1. The better agreement between TRBJ2-1 and the DNA end casts doubt on the J call. Germline V gene sequence: CDR1 SGHKS, CDR2 YYEKEE (reference sequence). CDR3 length equals 14 residues.

The V gene is TRBV5-5, the J gene TRBJ2-5; 8 bases agree with TRBD2. The CDR3 consists of 17 residues. The J segment lost 1 base and the V segment lost 3 bases, leaving 11 bases of the junction unmatched. Germline assignment: CDR1 SGHKS and CDR2 YYEKEE (reference sequence). CDR3 amino acids: CASSSLFPTSGQETQYF. The CDR3 bases are TGTGCCAGCAGCTCCCTCTTTCCTACTAGCGGCCAAGAGACCCAGTACTTC.

This clonotype was recorded a few times. The V gene is TRBV5-1, the J gene TRBJ2-5; D possibly uses TRBD1 or TRBD2 (5 bases each). This CDR3 is 14 amino acids long. The germline CDR1 and CDR2 sequences are SGHRS and YFSETQ. V lost 4 bases to trimming and J lost 5 bases, with 15 bases between them. In nucleotides, the CDR3 is TGCGCCAGCAGCAACCGGGACCCGAGGGAGACCCAGTACTTC. The encoded protein is CASSNRDPRETQYF.

The chain couples TRBV10-3 to TRBJ2-1; D is possibly TRBD2 (5 bases). CDR1 ENHRY and CDR2 SYGVKD come from the germline V gene. The germline V and J ends were trimmed by 2 bases and 4 bases, with 15 bases remaining between them. This CDR3 region has 16 residues. The CDR3, as DNA: TGTGCCATCAGTGAGCCGGGATCCAATGGATACAATGAGCAGTTCTTC. Its translation: CAISEPGSNGYNEQFF.

The chain carries TRBV6-6 and TRBJ2-5; TRBD2 matches 9 bases. There are 15 residues in the CDR3. V lost 4 bases, J lost 6 bases, and 9 bases stayed unmatched. The germline gives CDR1 MNHNY, CDR2 SVGAGI (reference sequence). The chain's CDR3 is CASSSVAGERKTQYF. CDR3 in DNA: TGTGCCAGCAGTTCGGTAGCGGGGGAGCGAAAGACCCAGTACTTC.

V is TRBV5-4 and J is TRBJ2-7; 12 nucleotides match TRBD1. Trimming took 3 bases from V and 5 from J; bases not matched to a gene: 6. Germline V CDR1 and CDR2: SGHNT, YYREEE (reference sequence). The CDR3 loop spans 15 amino acids. DNA of the CDR3: TGTGCCAGCAGCTCAGCCGGGACAGGGGGCCACGAGCAGTACTTC. Protein sequence: CASSSAGTGGHEQYF.

This clonotype was seen more than once but under ten times. The V gene is TRBV30, the J gene TRBJ2-5; 13 bases fit TRBD2. Germline V lookup: CDR1 GTSNPN, CDR2 SVGIG (reference sequence). Losses at the gene ends were 1 base for V and 5 bases for J; bases not matched to a gene: 4. CDR3 length: 15 residues. The DNA for the CDR3 is TGTGCCTGGAGTGAAGGACTAGCGGGAGTCGAGACCCAGTACTTC. As protein: CAWSEGLAGVETQYF.

The chain uses TRBV6-5 and TRBJ2-1, with D possibly TRBD1 on 5 matching bases. The CDR3 has 15 amino acids. Trimming stripped 4 bases from V and 6 bases from J, with 16 bases between. Germline lookup yields CDR1 MNHEY and CDR2 SVGAGI. CDR3 bases: TGTGCCAGCAGTTTCACCTCAGACAGTTGCAATGAGCAGTTCTTC. Its translation is CASSFTSDSCNEQFF.

This chain links TRBV10-3 with TRBJ2-5; no clear D. The length of the CDR3 is 12 residues. The V and J ends lost 2 bases and 5 bases respectively, with 6 bases between them. From germline, CDR1 is ENHRY and CDR2 SYGVKD. The CDR3 DNA reads as TGTGCCATCAGTGAGAACACGGAGACCCAGTACTTC. Translated: CAISENTETQYF.

A few counts support this clonotype. V is TRBV6-5 and J is TRBJ1-1, with D possibly being TRBD1 (5 bases). Germline V gene data show CDR1 as MNHEY and CDR2 as SVGAGI. The CDR3 is 16 amino acids. V dropped 0 bases and J dropped 4 bases, with 15 bases sitting between them. In DNA form, the CDR3 reads TGTGCCAGCAGTTACTCGATTGGGGGTTCAGGCACTGAAGCTTTCTTT. The encoded protein is CASSYSIGGSGTEAFF.

The chain carries TRBV20-1 and TRBJ1-1, with a weak D call TRBD1 (6 bases). CDR3 length: 11 residues. Trimming took off 5 bases at V and 6 bases at J, with 10 bases between the two ends. In germline, CDR1 is DFQATT, CDR2 SNEGSKA (reference sequence). The CDR3 protein is CSASSGAEAFF. The CDR3, as DNA: TGCAGTGCTTCGTCAGGGGCTGAAGCTTTCTTT.

The chain uses TRBV7-9 and TRBJ2-7; TRBD1 might be the D (5 bases). The CDR3 loop spans 15 amino acids. Germline loops: CDR1 SEHNR, CDR2 FQNEAQ (reference sequence). V dropped 4 bases and J dropped 0 bases, with 13 bases sitting between them. CDR3 bases: TGTGCCAGCAGCTCACAAGGGGCTAACTCCTACGAGCAGTACTTC. It yields the protein CASSSQGANSYEQYF.

This chain links TRBV10-3 with TRBJ2-5; 9 nucleotides agree with TRBD1. V gave up 6 bases and J gave up 3 bases; unmatched junction bases: 2. The CDR3 consists of 13 residues. The germline V gene has CDR1 ENHRY and CDR2 SYGVKD. The CDR3, as DNA: TGTGCCATCAGAGGGACAGGGAAAGAGACCCAGTACTTC. Translating it yields CAIRGTGKETQYF.

The chain couples TRBV27 to TRBJ2-5; 7 bases map to TRBD2. The CDR3 is 18 amino acids. Germline loops: CDR1 MNHEY, CDR2 SMNVEV (reference sequence). J lost 1 base, V lost 0 bases, and 11 bases had no gene match. The CDR3 nucleotides read TGTGCCAGCAGTTTATCGGAGAATCCAGGGAGGGCCCAAGAGACCCAGTACTTC. Its protein product is CASSLSENPGRAQETQYF.

The chain employs TRBV5-5 and TRBJ1-5; tentatively, D is TRBD1 (5 bases). This CDR3 spans 12 amino acids. V was pared by 4 bases and J by 6 bases, with 8 bases between. Germline V gene sequence: CDR1 SGHKS, CDR2 YYEKEE (reference sequence). CDR3 region: CASSGASQPQHF. The CDR3 nucleotides are TGTGCCAGCAGCGGGGCTAGTCAGCCCCAGCATTTT. Together with reference TRBV5-5 and TRBJ1-5, the CDR3 gives the full variable domain: DAGVTQSPTHLIKTRGQQVTLRCSPISGHKSVSWYQQVLGQGPQFIFQYYEKEERGRGNFPDRFSARQFPNYSSELNVNALLLGDSALYLCASSGASQPQHFGDGTRLSIL.

The chain links TRBV20-1 to TRBJ1-2; 8 bases agree with TRBD1. Germline values: CDR1 DFQATT, CDR2 SNEGSKA (reference sequence). V shed 6 bases, J shed 6 bases, and the junction held 9 bases outside the gene matches. The CDR3 contains 13 residues. The CDR3 nucleotides read TGCAGTGCCCCCGACAGGGGTTCAAATGGCTACACCTTC. This encodes CSAPDRGSNGYTF.

The rearrangement joins TRBV5-1 to TRBJ1-3; D is uncertain. The CDR3 is made up of 12 amino acids. Germline V gives CDR1 SGHRS, CDR2 YFSETQ. Trimming left V 3 bases short and J 8 bases short, with 9 bases between. The CDR3 region has the DNA TGCGCCAGCAGCTCCGAGGCGGACACCATATATTTT. It codes for CASSSEADTIYF. The full variable domain, its missing parts supplied by reference TRBV5-1 and TRBJ1-3, is KAGVTQTPRYLIKTRGQQVTLSCSPISGHRSVSWYQQTPGQGLQFLFEYFSETQRNKGNFPGRFSGRQFSNSRSEMNVSTLELGDSALYLCASSSEADTIYFGEGSWLTVV.